This record looks at one T cell receptor (beta chain) sequence and its context. The record originates from a study of blood T cell repertoires in COVID-19. The overall study: The United States, Italy and Spain supplied acute and convalescent COVID-19 samples. PBMCs, B-cell-depleted T cells, or T cells were the source of the cDNA or gDNA that made up the material.

This CDR3 is built from 17 residues. Germline lookup yields CDR1 SNHLY and CDR2 FYNNEI. J lost 5 bases, V lost 8 bases, and 13 bases had no gene match. Data came from immunoSEQ multiplex PCR; TCRdb stores just in-frame clones and leaves some out. The sample records 24,000 or so clones, approximately 90% being singletons. The receptor's source is a woman of 80 years or more with acute or convalescent COVID-19. The chain carries TRBV2 and TRBJ2-3; 13 bases line up with TRBD2. Specimen: peripheral blood. The chain's CDR3 is CASSALTSGRGGDTQYF. The CDR3 DNA reads TGTGCCAGCTCCGCCCTCACTAGCGGGAGGGGAGGAGATACGCAGTATTTT.